One and the same sample provided the 12 T cell receptor beta chains below, sequenced in a study of T cell responses to AZD1222 COVID-19 vaccine. The method was immunoSEQ multiplex PCR; TCRdb's version includes in-frame clones alone and lacks a portion of them. The table lists 150,000 to 200,000 clones, approximately 90% of them singletons. The sample was peripheral blood, taken 28 days after the second AZD1222 dose. Source of these receptors: an adult who received the AZD1222 COVID-19 vaccine.

This clone has only one observation. The chain couples TRBV28 to TRBJ2-3, with D possibly matching TRBD2 (6 bases). Looked up from germline, CDR1 is MDHEN and CDR2 is SYDVKM. V was clipped by 5 bases and J by 2 bases, with 11 bases between them. CDR3 length: 14 amino acids. The CDR3 DNA reads TGTGCCAGCAGTAGCGGGCGAGTCACAGATACGCAGTATTTT. It is translated as CASSSGRVTDTQYF.

The rearrangement joins TRBV19 to TRBJ2-1, with TRBD1 matching over 9 bases. Germline loops: CDR1 LNHDA, CDR2 SQIVND (reference sequence). V was clipped by 5 bases and J by 9 bases; unmatched bases: 8. This CDR3 has 14 residues. CDR3 region: CASSVPGQGSEQFF. DNA for the CDR3: TGTGCCAGTAGTGTCCCGGGACAGGGATCTGAGCAGTTCTTC.

The V gene is TRBV24-1, the J gene TRBJ2-2; 14 nucleotides match TRBD2. The CDR3 has 16 amino acids. Germline V CDR1 and CDR2: KGHDR, SFDVKD. V lost 6 bases to trimming and J lost 5 bases; unmatched junction nucleotides: 4. The CDR3 loop reads CATSLTSGRGTGELFF. The CDR3, as DNA: TGTGCCACCAGTCTGACTAGCGGGAGGGGGACCGGGGAGCTGTTTTTT.

This chain connects TRBV5-1 to TRBJ2-2, with D perhaps given as TRBD1 or TRBD2 (5 bases each). This CDR3 contains 15 residues. Per germline, CDR1 SGHRS and CDR2 YFSETQ. The V gene lost 5 bases and the J gene lost 1 base, with 12 bases spanning the gap. CDR3 loop: CASRGVMRNTGELFF. The CDR3 DNA is TGCGCCAGCAGGGGGGTAATGAGGAACACCGGGGAGCTGTTTTTT.

This chain uses TRBV2 with TRBJ2-5, with a weak D call TRBD1 (6 bases). Germline lookup yields CDR1 SNHLY and CDR2 FYNNEI. Trimming left V 4 bases short and J 2 bases short, with 8 bases between. The length of the CDR3 is 13 residues. CDR3 residues: CASSGTVQETQYF. The DNA for the CDR3 is TGTGCCAGCAGTGGGACAGTACAAGAGACCCAGTACTTC.

The V call is TRBV9, the J call TRBJ2-1; TRBD2 matches at 9 bases. Trimming cost V 4 bases and J 6 bases; bases outside gene matches: 8. This CDR3 has 15 residues. Germline V CDR1 and CDR2: SGDLS, YYNGEE. The CDR3 DNA reads TGTGCCAGCAGCCCCCGGACTAGCGTGACCAATGAGCAGTTCTTC. It yields the protein CASSPRTSVTNEQFF. The whole variable domain, remainder taken from reference TRBV9 and TRBJ2-1, is DSGVTQTPKHLITATGQRVTLRCSPRSGDLSVYWYQQSLDQGLQFLIQYYNGEERAKGNILERFSAQQFPDLHSELNLSSLELGDSALYFCASSPRTSVTNEQFFGPGTRLTVL.

This CDR3 is CASSVGLAGVGTGELFF. In DNA form, the CDR3 reads TGTGCCAGCAGCGTCGGACTAGCGGGAGTCGGCACCGGGGAGCTGTTTTTT. This chain joins TRBV5-4 and TRBJ2-2, with 13 nucleotides matching TRBD2. CDR1 and CDR2 (germline): SGHNT, YYREEE (reference sequence). This CDR3 has 17 amino acids. With 4 bases clipped from V and 4 bases from J, the junction kept 7 bases outside the gene matches.

The chain carries TRBV19 and TRBJ2-2; 16 positions agree with TRBD2. Germline CDR1 reads LNHDA; CDR2 reads SQIVND (reference sequence). The CDR3 consists of 16 residues. Trimming at V came to 10 bases and at J to 6 bases, leaving 8 bases not matched to a gene. The CDR3 sequence is CATGTSGRALAGELFF. CDR3 nucleotide sequence: TGTGCCACGGGGACTAGCGGGAGGGCCCTGGCCGGGGAGCTGTTTTTT.

The chain couples TRBV30 to TRBJ2-3, with 13 bases identical to TRBD2. Germline V gives CDR1 GTSNPN, CDR2 SVGIG (reference sequence). CDR3 length: 15 residues. V lost 3 bases and J lost 3; bases outside the gene matches: 3. CDR3 coding DNA: TGTGCCTGGAGACCGGGACTAGCGGGAACAGATACGCAGTATTTT. Amino acid sequence: CAWRPGLAGTDTQYF.

V gene TRBV7-8 combines with J gene TRBJ2-7; 9 nucleotides line up with TRBD1. CDR1 is SGHVS, CDR2 FQNEAQ, per germline. The J segment lost 9 bases and the V segment lost 1 base, leaving 10 bases of the junction unmatched. The CDR3 is made up of 15 amino acids. The CDR3: CASSLGGQGTLRQYF. The DNA for the CDR3 is TGTGCCAGCAGCTTAGGGGGACAGGGTACGTTAAGGCAGTACTTC.

The chain employs TRBV5-6 and TRBJ2-7; TRBD2 aligns across 10 bases. The V segment lost 1 base and the J segment 2 bases; nucleotides outside the gene matches: 3. The V gene's germline CDR1 is SGHDT and CDR2 YYEEEE. The CDR3 is made up of 15 amino acids. The CDR3 is CASSLKSGRAYEQYF. The CDR3, as DNA: TGTGCCAGCAGCTTGAAGAGCGGGAGGGCCTACGAGCAGTACTTC.

Concerning this clone itself: Other DNA sequences in the sample encode the same CDR3. The CDR3 loop reads CASSLLGDTEAFF. The CDR3 DNA reads TGTGCCAGCAGTTTACTAGGGGACACTGAAGCTTTCTTT. This chain connects TRBV28 to TRBJ1-1; TRBD1 is a possible D gene (5 bases). Between the trimmed V and J ends, which lost 2 bases and 3 bases, there was a span of 7 bases. This CDR3 spans 13 amino acids. Germline V gene lookup returns CDR1 MDHEN and CDR2 SYDVKM.